A selection of T cell receptor beta chains follows, all from one sample in a study of blood T cell repertoires in COVID-19. Libraries were prepared by immunoSEQ multiplex PCR; TCRdb keeps only in-frame clonotypes and omits some of them. The sample contains around 170,000 clones, roughly 75% of which appear only once. Source material: peripheral blood. All receptors come from a man in his 70s with active or convalescent COVID-19. CDR3s include the opening cysteine and the closing phenylalanine or tryptophan. The D gene is left open where the match is weak. The size field is filled for only some rows; it gives once, few, many or a size class.

D	V	J	size	CDR3	DNA
-	TRBV19	TRBJ2-4	-	CASRSVGPKNIQYF	TGTGCCAGTAGAAGTGTGGGGCCCAAAAACATTCAGTACTTC
-	TRBV3-1/TRBV3-2	TRBJ2-1	-	CASSQEASSFF	TGTGCCAGCAGCCAAGAGGCTTCCTCGTTCTTC
-	TRBV12-3/TRBV12-4	TRBJ1-1	-	CASSFSVNTEAFF	TGTGCCAGCAGTTTTTCGGTAAACACTGAAGCTTTCTTT
-	TRBV9	TRBJ1-6	-	CASSVHEVSGYNSPLHF	TGTGCCAGCAGCGTTCATGAGGTCTCGGGCTATAATTCACCCCTCCACTTT
-	TRBV2	TRBJ2-7	-	CASQSQGGDYEQYF	TGTGCCAGCCAATCTCAGGGTGGGGACTACGAGCAGTACTTC
-	TRBV19	TRBJ2-3	few	CASSEADTQYF	TGTGCCAGTAGTGAGGCAGATACGCAGTATTTT
TRBD1	TRBV9	TRBJ1-2	few	CASSISGQDYGYTF	TGTGCCAGCAGCATATCGGGACAGGACTATGGCTACACCTTC
TRBD1	TRBV7-2	TRBJ1-2	-	CASSPRTGGAYGYTF	TGTGCCAGCAGCCCCAGGACAGGGGGCGCCTATGGCTACACCTTC
-	TRBV2	TRBJ1-1	-	CASSLGVGTEAFF	TGTGCCAGCAGTCTAGGGGTGGGCACTGAAGCTTTCTTT
TRBD2	TRBV4-2	TRBJ2-1	-	CASSHVSGLAGFNEQFF	TGTGCCAGCAGCCATGTCTCGGGACTAGCGGGTTTCAATGAGCAGTTCTTC
-	TRBV7-2	TRBJ1-3	few	CASSLRGVVSGNTIYF	TGTGCCAGCAGCTTGCGGGGGGTGGTCTCTGGAAACACCATATATTTT
TRBD2	TRBV9	TRBJ2-7	-	CASSVVAGEGEQYF	TGTGCCAGCAGCGTAGTAGCGGGAGAAGGCGAGCAGTACTTC
-	TRBV6-5	TRBJ1-2	-	CASSYSSGPRGYGYTF	TGTGCCAGCAGTTACTCGTCTGGCCCTCGGGGCTATGGCTACACCTTC
TRBD1	TRBV24-1	TRBJ2-2	-	CATSGQGAGTGELFF	TGTGCCACCAGTGGTCAGGGGGCTGGGACCGGGGAGCTGTTTTTT
-	TRBV15	TRBJ1-1	once	CATSRDWGVNTEAFF	TGTGCCACCAGCAGAGATTGGGGGGTGAACACTGAAGCTTTCTTT
-	TRBV28	TRBJ1-5	-	CASRVASNQPQHF	TGTGCCAGCCGGGTGGCGAGCAATCAGCCCCAGCATTTT
-	TRBV5-1	TRBJ1-1	-	CASSSNLQTEAFF	TGCGCCAGCAGTTCAAACCTGCAGACTGAAGCTTTCTTT
TRBD2	TRBV30	TRBJ2-7	-	CAWSVPGGQYF	TGTGCCTGGAGTGTCCCGGGGGGGCAGTACTTC
-	TRBV7-6	TRBJ1-1	-	CASSLAGPGTEAFF	TGTGCCAGCAGCTTAGCCGGGCCAGGGACTGAAGCTTTCTTT
-	TRBV5-1	TRBJ1-4	-	CASSVDSTNEKLFF	TGCGCCAGCAGCGTCGACAGCACTAATGAAAAACTGTTTTTT
TRBD2	TRBV6-2/TRBV6-3	TRBJ2-1	-	CASSAPGTISNEQFF	TGTGCCAGCAGTGCCCCCGGGACTATTTCTAATGAGCAGTTCTTC
TRBD1	TRBV7-9	TRBJ1-2	-	CASSPDREVANYGYTF	TGTGCCAGCAGCCCGGACAGGGAAGTAGCTAACTATGGCTACACCTTC
-	TRBV5-8	TRBJ1-5	-	CASSSFPGEGNQPQHF	TGTGCCAGCAGCTCCTTCCCCGGAGAGGGCAATCAGCCCCAGCATTTT
TRBD2	TRBV5-1	TRBJ2-3	-	CASSEGLAGGRTDTQYF	TGCGCCAGCAGTGAAGGACTAGCGGGAGGACGCACAGATACGCAGTATTTT
TRBD1	TRBV2	TRBJ1-5	-	CASSPRGNSNQPQHF	TGTGCCAGCAGCCCCAGGGGGAATAGCAATCAGCCCCAGCATTTT
-	TRBV5-1	TRBJ1-1	-	CASSLTTNTEAFF	TGCGCCAGCAGCCTTACTACGAACACTGAAGCTTTCTTT
TRBD1	TRBV30	TRBJ2-2	-	CAWQTGMVAGELFF	TGTGCCTGGCAGACAGGGATGGTAGCCGGGGAGCTGTTTTTT
-	TRBV5-1	TRBJ1-2	-	CASSPGQSADSGYTF	TGCGCCAGCAGCCCAGGACAATCCGCTGACAGTGGCTACACCTTC
-	TRBV4-3	TRBJ1-2	-	CASSQVAGVDYGYTF	TGCGCCAGCAGCCAAGTGGCGGGAGTTGACTATGGCTACACCTTC
-	TRBV6-6	TRBJ2-7	-	CATALGRAYEQYF	TGTGCCACCGCTCTGGGTCGGGCCTACGAGCAGTACTTC
TRBD1	TRBV3-1/TRBV3-2	TRBJ1-1	-	CASSPGQGAASFF	TGTGCCAGCAGCCCGGGACAGGGGGCTGCTAGTTTCTTT
TRBD1	TRBV6-5	TRBJ2-7	-	CASSYSRQGGYEQYF	TGTGCCAGCAGTTACTCGAGACAGGGGGGATACGAGCAGTACTTC
TRBD2	TRBV4-1	TRBJ2-1	once	CASSRGLASPDEQFF	TGCGCCAGCAGCCGCGGACTAGCGAGTCCCGATGAGCAGTTCTTC
TRBD1	TRBV6-6	TRBJ1-2	-	CASSYERQGNYGYTF	TGTGCCAGCAGTTACGAGCGACAGGGGAACTATGGCTACACCTTC
-	TRBV5-6	TRBJ2-3	-	CASSPPGRDTQYF	TGTGCCAGCAGCCCCCCGGGTCGAGATACGCAGTATTTT
TRBD1	TRBV6-5	TRBJ2-7	-	CASSPRDRYEQYF	TGTGCCAGCAGTCCCCGGGACAGGTACGAGCAGTACTTC
TRBD2	TRBV18	TRBJ2-5	once	CASSPASGSYQETQYF	TGTGCCAGCTCACCAGCTAGCGGGTCATACCAAGAGACCCAGTACTTC
TRBD2	TRBV3-1/TRBV3-2	TRBJ2-1	-	CASGSSGNNEQFF	TGTGCCAGCGGGTCTAGCGGGAACAATGAGCAGTTCTTC
-	TRBV9	TRBJ2-7	-	CASSPRTDLGGQQYF	TGTGCCAGCAGCCCCCGGACAGATTTGGGGGGGCAGCAGTACTTC
-	TRBV3-1/TRBV3-2	TRBJ2-7	-	CASSQASLSYEQYF	TGTGCCAGCAGCCAAGCCTCTCTTTCCTACGAGCAGTACTTC
-	TRBV19	TRBJ1-5	-	CASSTGVGQPQHF	TGTGCCAGTAGTACAGGGGTGGGTCAGCCCCAGCATTTT
-	TRBV12-3/TRBV12-4	TRBJ1-5	-	CASSFSAEPQHF	TGTGCCAGCAGTTTTTCAGCGGAGCCCCAGCATTTT
-	TRBV10-1	TRBJ2-7	few	CASSEGRGSSYEQYF	TGCGCCAGCAGTGAGGGCCGGGGAAGCTCCTACGAGCAGTACTTC
-	TRBV19	TRBJ2-7	-	CASSIDPLREQYF	TGTGCCAGTAGTATAGATCCCCTCCGGGAGCAGTACTTC
-	TRBV5-5	TRBJ2-1	-	CASSSDFRGFAEQFF	TGTGCCAGCAGCTCCGATTTTAGGGGGTTCGCTGAGCAGTTCTTC
-	TRBV3-1/TRBV3-2	TRBJ2-3	-	CASSPDAGSGDTQYF	TGTGCCAGCAGCCCCGACGCGGGGAGTGGAGATACGCAGTATTTT
-	TRBV30	TRBJ1-1	-	CAWSSGANTEAFF	TGTGCCTGGAGTAGCGGCGCGAACACTGAAGCTTTCTTT
-	TRBV11-2	TRBJ1-1	-	CASRRGSGGTEAFF	TGTGCCAGCAGGAGGGGTTCGGGGGGGACTGAAGCTTTCTTT
-	TRBV9	TRBJ2-7	few	CASSVEAAPHEQYF	TGTGCCAGCAGCGTAGAAGCCGCCCCCCACGAGCAGTACTTC
TRBD1	TRBV3-1/TRBV3-2	TRBJ1-2	-	CASSPGTAQDYGYTF	TGTGCCAGCAGCCCCGGGACAGCCCAGGACTATGGCTACACCTTC
TRBD2	TRBV3-1/TRBV3-2	TRBJ2-7	once	CASSQTSTEQYF	TGTGCCAGCAGCCAGACTAGCACCGAGCAGTACTTC
-	TRBV27	TRBJ1-2	-	CASSLGGGYGYTF	TGTGCCAGCAGTTTAGGGGGCGGCTATGGCTACACCTTC
TRBD2	TRBV20-1	TRBJ2-3	-	CSASTTSANTDTQYF	TGCAGTGCTAGTACCACTAGCGCCAACACAGATACGCAGTATTTT
TRBD1	TRBV7-9	TRBJ1-3	-	CASSPQGASGNTIYF	TGTGCCAGCAGCCCACAGGGGGCGTCTGGAAACACCATATATTTT
TRBD1	TRBV18	TRBJ1-2	once	CASSQGALQNDGYTF	TGTGCCAGCTCCCAGGGGGCGCTCCAGAATGATGGCTACACCTTC
TRBD1	TRBV5-4	TRBJ1-3	once	CASSSGTGSGNTIYF	TGTGCCAGCAGCTCCGGGACAGGCTCTGGAAACACCATATATTTT
TRBD2	TRBV3-1/TRBV3-2	TRBJ2-3	-	CASNLLAGGGTQYF	TGTGCCAGCAACCTACTAGCGGGAGGGGGTACGCAGTATTTT
TRBD1	TRBV9	TRBJ2-3	-	CASSSGVDRATDTQYF	TGTGCCAGCAGCTCTGGGGTAGACAGGGCCACAGATACGCAGTATTTT
TRBD1	TRBV28	TRBJ1-2	-	CASSLTLGTGEHGYTF	TGTGCCAGCAGTCTAACTCTCGGGACAGGGGAACATGGCTACACCTTC
TRBD1	TRBV15	TRBJ2-3	-	CATSRMGQSTDTQYF	TGTGCCACCAGCAGGATGGGACAGTCCACAGATACGCAGTATTTT